This T cell receptor beta chain was sequenced in a study of blood T cells in healthy people across ages. Then a second PCR, running roughly 7 to 11 cycles, was carried out with a sample-barcoded 5' primer and a J-beta primer mix. With 12 random nucleotides, a template-switch adaptor tagged each individual cDNA molecule. TCRdb ran MiXCR on the 5' RACE reads and lists one entry per CDR3 protein. The repertoire holds around 1.5 million distinct CDR3 sequences, with approximately 40% as singletons. Overall study findings and caveats: The study regarded diversity estimates from one million T cells as underestimates.

From germline, CDR1 is MNHNS and CDR2 SASEGT. Trimming stripped 4 bases from V and 4 bases from J, with 14 bases between. The CDR3 totals 14 residues. Regarding this clonotype: As yet, its antigen is unknown.

The specimen sequenced was blood. The chain carries TRBV6-1 and TRBJ2-7; no reliable D call. The sequence was obtained from a woman in her late teens or twenties in good health. In DNA, the CDR3 is TGTGCCAGCAGTGCAAAAACCCCACAGTACGAGCAGTACTTC. Its translation is CASSAKTPQYEQYF.